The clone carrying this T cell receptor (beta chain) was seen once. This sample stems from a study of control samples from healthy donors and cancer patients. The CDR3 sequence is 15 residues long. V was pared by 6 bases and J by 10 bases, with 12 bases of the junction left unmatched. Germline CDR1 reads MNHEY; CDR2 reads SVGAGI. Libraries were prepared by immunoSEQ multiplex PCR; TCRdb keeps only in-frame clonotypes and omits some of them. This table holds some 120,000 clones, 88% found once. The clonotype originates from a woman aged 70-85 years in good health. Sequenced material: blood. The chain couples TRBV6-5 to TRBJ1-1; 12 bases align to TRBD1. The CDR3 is CASRHPGQGAEGAFF. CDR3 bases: TGTGCCAGCAGGCATCCGGGACAGGGGGCTGAGGGAGCTTTCTTT.